The 15 T cell receptor beta chains in this list originate from one sample, sequenced in a study of blood T cell repertoires in COVID-19. Clones were sequenced by immunoSEQ multiplex PCR, and TCRdb holds only the in-frame ones, with some missing. The sample contains approximately 250,000 clones, about 86% of which appear only once. The sample consisted of peripheral blood. Every receptor here comes from a woman aged 70-85 years with COVID-19, enrolled during active disease.

The chain carries TRBV11-2 and TRBJ2-7; unclear D gene. Between the trimmed V and J ends, which lost 0 bases and 6 bases, there was a span of 9 bases. CDR1 and CDR2 from the germline V gene are SGHAT and FQNNGV. The CDR3 loop spans 13 amino acids. The CDR3 region is CASSLEAASEQYF. The CDR3 DNA reads TGTGCCAGCAGCTTAGAGGCTGCTAGCGAGCAGTACTTC.

The chain recombines TRBV19 with TRBJ1-1; no firm D call. There are 14 residues in the CDR3. The V gene's germline CDR1 is LNHDA and CDR2 SQIVND (reference sequence). V lost 7 bases and J 0 bases, leaving 12 bases between the germline ends. The CDR3 bases are TGTGCCAGTAAAGGCGGGCACATGAACACTGAAGCTTTCTTT. It yields the protein CASKGGHMNTEAFF. Together with reference TRBV19 and TRBJ1-1, the CDR3 gives the full variable domain: DGGITQSPKYLFRKEGQNVTLSCEQNLNHDAMYWYRQDPGQGLRLIYYSQIVNDFQKGDIAEGYSVSREKKESFPLTVTSAQKNPTAFYLCASKGGHMNTEAFFGQGTRLTVV.

This rearrangement joins TRBV11-2 to TRBJ1-1; maybe TRBD1 (6 bases). V shed 4 bases and J shed 0 bases, with 15 bases lying between them. This CDR3 is built from 16 residues. Germline CDR1 is SGHAT and CDR2 is FQNNGV. The CDR3 DNA reads as TGTGCCAGCAGCTCGAACAGGGCCGTCTTGAACACTGAAGCTTTCTTT. Residues: CASSSNRAVLNTEAFF.

This chain links TRBV30 with TRBJ2-3; 7 bases map to TRBD1. V lost 5 bases to trimming and J lost 4 bases; unmatched junction nucleotides: 12. The CDR3 consists of 15 residues. Germline-derived CDR1 and CDR2 are GTSNPN and SVGIG (reference sequence). This CDR3 is CAWGRGQGRADTQYF. CDR3 nucleotides: TGTGCCTGGGGTAGGGGGCAGGGTCGGGCAGATACGCAGTATTTT. Full variable domain (rest looked up from reference TRBV30 and TRBJ2-3): SQTIHQWPATLVQPVGSPLSLECTVEGTSNPNLYWYRQAAGRGLQLLFYSVGIGQISSEVPQNLSASRPQDRQFILSSKKLLLSDSGFYLCAWGRGQGRADTQYFGPGTRLTVL.

V is TRBV7-2 and J is TRBJ1-2; D remains ambiguous. The CDR3 runs 14 residues. The V gene lost 1 base and the J gene lost 2 bases, with 8 bases spanning the gap. From germline, CDR1 is SGHTA and CDR2 FQGNSA. The CDR3 loop reads CASSLVGLNYGYTF. CDR3 sequence (DNA): TGTGCCAGCAGCTTAGTTGGTCTAAACTATGGCTACACCTTC.

CDR3 loop: CAWSKPRGANTEAFF. CDR3 nucleotides: TGTGCCTGGAGTAAACCCCGGGGAGCGAACACTGAAGCTTTCTTT. The chain is built from TRBV30 and TRBJ1-1; D gene uncertain. V was clipped by 2 bases and J by 1 base, with 14 bases between them. Germline CDR1 and CDR2: GTSNPN and SVGIG (reference sequence). The CDR3 extends over 15 amino acids.

The chain is built from TRBV5-1 and TRBJ2-5; 9 bases are shared with TRBD2. V lost 1 base and J lost 2; bases outside the gene matches: 6. The CDR3 has 16 amino acids. Germline V lookup: CDR1 SGHRS, CDR2 YFSETQ. This CDR3 is CASSLTSSGAQETQYF. CDR3 nucleotides: TGCGCCAGCAGCTTGACGTCTAGCGGGGCTCAAGAGACCCAGTACTTC.

The gene calls are TRBV5-8 and TRBJ2-1, with a tentative D call TRBD1 (5 bases). The CDR3 runs 17 residues. Germline values: CDR1 SGHTS, CDR2 YDEGEE. V was cut by 2 bases and J by 0 bases, with 15 bases left in between. The DNA of the CDR3 is TGTGCCAGCAGCTTATTGCATGGGGCTGTCTCCTACAATGAGCAGTTCTTC. Amino acids: CASSLLHGAVSYNEQFF.

The J gene is TRBJ1-5, the V gene TRBV7-2; 10 bases are shared with TRBD1. The CDR3 spans 15 residues. The V and J ends lost 4 bases and 4 bases, in that order; junction bases with no gene match: 4. Germline lookup yields CDR1 SGHTA and CDR2 FQGNSA. The CDR3 spells CASSSGTGANQPQHF. CDR3 bases: TGTGCCAGCAGCTCCGGGACAGGGGCTAATCAGCCCCAGCATTTT.

This clone was found once. The rearrangement links TRBV2 to TRBJ2-7, with 9 nucleotides matching TRBD1. The germline gives CDR1 SNHLY, CDR2 FYNNEI. This CDR3 has 12 amino acids. V shed 3 bases, J shed 9 bases, and the junction held 3 bases outside the gene matches. The CDR3, as DNA: TGTGCCAGCAGTGATAGGGACAGGGTGCAGTACTTC. Its protein product is CASSDRDRVQYF.

V is TRBV24-1 and J is TRBJ2-2; 7 positions agree with TRBD1. The CDR3 runs 15 residues. V dropped 3 bases and J dropped 3; count of bases not matched to a gene: 3. Germline-derived CDR1 and CDR2 are KGHDR and SFDVKD. CDR3 amino acids: CATSDPQGDTGELFF. The CDR3 DNA follows: TGTGCCACCAGTGATCCGCAGGGGGACACCGGGGAGCTGTTTTTT.

The rearrangement uses TRBV5-4 and TRBJ2-3; weak D call: TRBD2 (6 bases). This CDR3 is built from 14 residues. Germline V CDR1 and CDR2: SGHNT, YYREEE (reference sequence). The V end was cut by 3 bases, the J end by 3 bases, with 11 bases between. CDR3 protein: CASSSGSGTDTQYF. The DNA for the CDR3 is TGTGCCAGCAGCTCGGGTAGCGGTACAGATACGCAGTATTTT.

CDR3 sequence: CASSLLPADTQYF. The CDR3 bases are TGTGCCAGCAGCTTACTTCCCGCAGATACGCAGTATTTT. The chain combines TRBV11-2 with TRBJ2-3, with no clear D. Trimming took 2 bases from V and 4 from J, leaving 7 bases between them. The CDR3 totals 13 residues. Germline V gene lookup returns CDR1 SGHAT and CDR2 FQNNGV.

The V call is TRBV11-2, the J call TRBJ2-1, with 10 positions matching TRBD1. Trimming cost V 1 base and J 0 bases; bases outside gene matches: 9. CDR1 is SGHAT, CDR2 FQNNGV, per germline. The CDR3 totals 19 residues. As DNA, the CDR3 is TGTGCCAGCAGCTTAGCAAGGGACAGGGGACGATACTCCTACAATGAGCAGTTCTTC. Amino acids: CASSLARDRGRYSYNEQFF.

As for this clone: Other nucleotide sequences from this sample produce the same CDR3. The gene calls are TRBV9 and TRBJ1-5; weak D call: TRBD1 (5 bases). The V and J ends lost 0 bases and 4 bases respectively, with 8 bases between them. This CDR3 has 14 residues. Looked up from germline, CDR1 is SGDLS and CDR2 is YYNGEE. DNA for the CDR3: TGTGCCAGCAGCGTAGGGTCAGGGAATCAGCCCCAGCATTTT. Protein product: CASSVGSGNQPQHF.